Here is one TCR beta chain with its context. The entry originates in a study of control samples from healthy donors and cancer patients. Trimming pared 10 bases from V and 0 bases from J, leaving 10 bases between. The germline V gene encodes CDR1 MDHEN and CDR2 SYDVKM. The CDR3 runs to 13 residues. Sequencing was performed with immunoSEQ multiplex PCR; in TCRdb, only in-frame clones are kept and a portion is missing. The sample records some 200,000 clones, 85% to 95% being singletons. This chain joins TRBV28 and TRBJ1-5, with D possibly being TRBD1 (6 bases). Sequencing was done on a sample of blood. The TCR originated in a man aged 45-60 years in good health. As DNA, the CDR3 is TGTGCCACAGGACAGTATAGCAATCAGCCCCAGCATTTT. Its translation is CATGQYSNQPQHF. Variable domain in full (rest from reference TRBV28 and TRBJ1-5): DVKVTQSSRYLVKRTGEKVFLECVQDMDHENMFWYRQDPGLGLRLIYFSYDVKMKEKGDIPEGYSVSREKKERFSLILESASTNQTSMYLCATGQYSNQPQHFGDGTRLSIL.